This T cell receptor (beta chain) was sequenced during a study of T cells in Graves' hyperthyroidism and ophthalmopathy. Per the germline V gene, CDR1 is SGHRS and CDR2 is YFSETQ. This CDR3 spans 15 amino acids. Trimming removed 4 bases at V and 0 bases at J, with 12 bases between. TCR beta CDR3 region amplification was performed from RNA transcripts. First-round RT-PCR targeting the TCR CDR3 was performed with the HTBI primer set. Using its own MiXCR run on the multiplex PCR reads, TCRdb lists one record per CDR3 protein. There are about 570,000 distinct CDR3 sequences in the sample; under 60% occur only once, and around 20% lies in the top ten. Points on this clonotype: Its matching antigen is unknown.

Study-level findings and limits: Model predictions of ophthalmopathy came a median around 6.5 months before onset. Blood also showed most of the thyroid clonotypes that were expanded above 0.001.

Diagnoses used clinical symptoms, serum thyroxine and TRAb, thyroid ultrasound and orbital computed tomography. This TCR derives from an adult woman with Graves' disease, either hyperthyroidism or ophthalmopathy (not recorded which). The specimen sequenced was peripheral blood or thyroid tissue (not recorded which). This chain uses TRBV5-1 with TRBJ2-3, with D perhaps matching TRBD1 or TRBD2 (5 bases each). The CDR3 DNA reads TGCGCCAGCAGCACGGGGACCACCAGCACAGATACGCAGTATTTT. Its translation is CASSTGTTSTDTQYF.